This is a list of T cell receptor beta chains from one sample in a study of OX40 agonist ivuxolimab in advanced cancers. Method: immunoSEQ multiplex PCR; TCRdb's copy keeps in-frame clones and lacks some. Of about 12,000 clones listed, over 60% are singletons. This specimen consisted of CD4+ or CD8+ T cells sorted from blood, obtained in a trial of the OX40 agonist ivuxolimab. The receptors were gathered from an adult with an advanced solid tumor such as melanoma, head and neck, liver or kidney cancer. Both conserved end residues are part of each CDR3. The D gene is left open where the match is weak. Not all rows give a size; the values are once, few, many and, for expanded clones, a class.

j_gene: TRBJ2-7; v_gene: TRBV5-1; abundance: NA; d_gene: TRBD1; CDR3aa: CASSPGTGHYEQYF; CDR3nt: TGCGCCAGCAGCCCGGGGACAGGGCACTACGAGCAGTACTTC
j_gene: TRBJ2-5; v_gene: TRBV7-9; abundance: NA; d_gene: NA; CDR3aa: CASSPEGLQETQYF; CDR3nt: TGTGCCAGCAGCCCAGAGGGACTGCAAGAGACCCAGTACTTC
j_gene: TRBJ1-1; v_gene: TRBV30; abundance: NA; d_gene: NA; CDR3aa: CAWIANTEAFF; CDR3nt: TGTGCCTGGATCGCAAACACTGAAGCTTTCTTT
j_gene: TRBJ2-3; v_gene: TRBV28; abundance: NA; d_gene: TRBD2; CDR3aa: CASSPGWTSGGVDTDTQYF; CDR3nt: TGTGCCAGCAGTCCGGGATGGACTAGCGGGGGGGTGGACACAGATACGCAGTATTTT
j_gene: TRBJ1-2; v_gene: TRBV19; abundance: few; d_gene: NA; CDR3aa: CASRASDNYGYTF; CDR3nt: TGTGCCAGTCGAGCCAGTGACAACTATGGCTACACCTTC
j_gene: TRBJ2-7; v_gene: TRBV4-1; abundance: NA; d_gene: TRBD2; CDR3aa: CASSLRLAGEYEQYF; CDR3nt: TGCGCCAGCAGCTTACGACTAGCGGGAGAGTACGAGCAGTACTTC
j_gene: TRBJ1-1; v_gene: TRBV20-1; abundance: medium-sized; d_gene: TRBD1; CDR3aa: CSAGTGAEAFF; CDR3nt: TGCAGTGCCGGGACAGGTGCTGAAGCTTTCTTT
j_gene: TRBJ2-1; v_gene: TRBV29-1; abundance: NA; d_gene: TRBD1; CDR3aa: CSVVILWDRGNVGSYNEQFF; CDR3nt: TGCAGCGTTGTTATACTCTGGGACAGGGGTAATGTAGGGTCCTACAATGAGCAGTTCTTC
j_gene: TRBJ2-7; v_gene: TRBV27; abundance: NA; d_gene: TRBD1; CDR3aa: CASSPGTGGTSFEQYF; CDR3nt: TGTGCCAGCAGTCCCGGGACAGGCGGTACAAGTTTCGAGCAGTACTTC
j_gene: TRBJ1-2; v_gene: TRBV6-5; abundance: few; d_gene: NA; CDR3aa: CASSYSGRDGYTF; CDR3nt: TGTGCCAGCAGTTACTCGGGAAGGGACGGCTACACCTTC
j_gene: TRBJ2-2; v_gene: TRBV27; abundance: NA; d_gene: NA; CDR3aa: CASSFLGYGTGELFF; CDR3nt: TGTGCCAGCAGTTTCTTGGGATATGGCACCGGGGAGCTGTTTTTT